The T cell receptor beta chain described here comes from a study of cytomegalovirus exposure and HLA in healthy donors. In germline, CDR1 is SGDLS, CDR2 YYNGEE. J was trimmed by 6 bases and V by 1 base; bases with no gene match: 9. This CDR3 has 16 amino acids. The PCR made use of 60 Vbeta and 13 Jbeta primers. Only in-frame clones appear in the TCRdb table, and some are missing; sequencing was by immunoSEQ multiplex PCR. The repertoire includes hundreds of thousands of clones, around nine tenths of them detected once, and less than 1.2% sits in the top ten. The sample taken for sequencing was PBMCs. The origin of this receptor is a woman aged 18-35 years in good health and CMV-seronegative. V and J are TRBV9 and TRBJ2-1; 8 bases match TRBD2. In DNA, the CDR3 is TGTGCCAGCAGCGTATTGAGTAGTAGCGGGATCAATGAGCAGTTCTTC. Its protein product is CASSVLSSSGINEQFF.